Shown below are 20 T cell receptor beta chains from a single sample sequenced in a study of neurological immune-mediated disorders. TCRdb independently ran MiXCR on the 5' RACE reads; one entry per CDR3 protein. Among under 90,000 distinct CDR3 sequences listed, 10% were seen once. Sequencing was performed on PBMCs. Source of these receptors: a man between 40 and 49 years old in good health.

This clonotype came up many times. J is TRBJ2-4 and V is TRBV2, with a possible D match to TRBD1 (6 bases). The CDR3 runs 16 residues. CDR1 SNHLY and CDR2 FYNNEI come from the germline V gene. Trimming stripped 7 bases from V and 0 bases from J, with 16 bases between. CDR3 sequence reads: CASTPRGHLAKNIQYF. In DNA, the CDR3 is TGTGCCAGCACCCCTCGGGGACACCTAGCCAAAAACATTCAGTACTTC.

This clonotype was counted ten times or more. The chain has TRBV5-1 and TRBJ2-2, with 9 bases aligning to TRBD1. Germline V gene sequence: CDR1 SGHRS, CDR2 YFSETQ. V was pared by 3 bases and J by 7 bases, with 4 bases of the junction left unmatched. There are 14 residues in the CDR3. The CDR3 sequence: CASSSDRGSGELFF. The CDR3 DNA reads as TGCGCCAGCAGCTCGGACAGGGGCAGCGGGGAGCTGTTTTTT.

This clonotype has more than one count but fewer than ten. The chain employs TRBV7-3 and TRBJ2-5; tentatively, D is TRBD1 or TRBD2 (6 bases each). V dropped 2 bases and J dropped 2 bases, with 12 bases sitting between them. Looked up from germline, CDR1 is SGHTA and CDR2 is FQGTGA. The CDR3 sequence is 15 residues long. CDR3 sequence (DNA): TGTGCCAGCAGCTTAGCGGGGACATCACAAGAGACCCAGTACTTC. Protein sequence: CASSLAGTSQETQYF.

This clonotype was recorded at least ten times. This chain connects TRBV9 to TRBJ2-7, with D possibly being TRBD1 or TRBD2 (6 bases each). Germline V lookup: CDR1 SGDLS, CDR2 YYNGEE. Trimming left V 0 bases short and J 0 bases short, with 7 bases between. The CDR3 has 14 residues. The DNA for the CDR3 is TGTGCCAGCAGCGTAGAGGGGGGCTCCTACGAGCAGTACTTC. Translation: CASSVEGGSYEQYF. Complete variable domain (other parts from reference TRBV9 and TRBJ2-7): DSGVTQTPKHLITATGQRVTLRCSPRSGDLSVYWYQQSLDQGLQFLIQYYNGEERAKGNILERFSAQQFPDLHSELNLSSLELGDSALYFCASSVEGGSYEQYFGPGTRLTVT.

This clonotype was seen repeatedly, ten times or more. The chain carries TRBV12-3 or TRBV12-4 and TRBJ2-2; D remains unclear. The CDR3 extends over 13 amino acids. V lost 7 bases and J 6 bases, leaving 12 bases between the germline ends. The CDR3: CASNFRSPGELFF. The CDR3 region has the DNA TGTGCCAGCAACTTTCGCTCCCCCGGGGAGCTGTTTTTT.

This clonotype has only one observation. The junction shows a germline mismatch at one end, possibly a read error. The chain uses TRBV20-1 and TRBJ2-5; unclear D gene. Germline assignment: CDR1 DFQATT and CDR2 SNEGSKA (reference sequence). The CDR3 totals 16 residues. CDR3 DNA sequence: TGCATTGCTAGAGATCGCTTGGCAGCGAGTTGGGAGACCCAGTACTTC. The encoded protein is CIARDRLAASWETQYF.

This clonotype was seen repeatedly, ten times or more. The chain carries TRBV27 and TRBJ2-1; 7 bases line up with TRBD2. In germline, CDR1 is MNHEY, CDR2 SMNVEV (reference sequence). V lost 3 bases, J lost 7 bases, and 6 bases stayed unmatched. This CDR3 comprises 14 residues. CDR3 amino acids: CASSFSGGGNEQFF. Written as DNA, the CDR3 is TGTGCCAGCAGTTTTTCGGGAGGTGGGAATGAGCAGTTCTTC.

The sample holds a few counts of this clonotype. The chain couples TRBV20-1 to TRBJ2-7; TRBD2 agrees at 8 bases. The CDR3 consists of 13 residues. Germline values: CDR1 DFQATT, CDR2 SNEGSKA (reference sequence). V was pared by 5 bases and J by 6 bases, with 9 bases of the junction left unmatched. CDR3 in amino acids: CSAGGLGAAEQYF. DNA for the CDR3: TGCAGTGCTGGGGGACTAGGAGCGGCCGAGCAGTACTTC.

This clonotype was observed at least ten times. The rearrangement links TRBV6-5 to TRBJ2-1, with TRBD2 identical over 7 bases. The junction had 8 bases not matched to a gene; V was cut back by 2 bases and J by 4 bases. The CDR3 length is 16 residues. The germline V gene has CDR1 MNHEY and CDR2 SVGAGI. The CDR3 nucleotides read TGTGCCAGCAGTTACGCGGGCGGGAGAAGGTACAATGAGCAGTTCTTC. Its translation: CASSYAGGRRYNEQFF.

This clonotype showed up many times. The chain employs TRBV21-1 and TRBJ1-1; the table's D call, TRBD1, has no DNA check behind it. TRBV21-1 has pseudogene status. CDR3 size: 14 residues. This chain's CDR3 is CASSVDRINTEAFF. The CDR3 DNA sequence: TGTGCCAGCAGCGTCGACAGGATTAACACTGAAGCTTTCTTT.

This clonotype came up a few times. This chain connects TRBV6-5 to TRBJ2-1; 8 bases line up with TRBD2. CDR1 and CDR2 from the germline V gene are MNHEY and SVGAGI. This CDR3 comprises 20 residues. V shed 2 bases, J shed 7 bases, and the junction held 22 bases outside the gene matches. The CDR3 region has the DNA TGTGCCAGCAGTTACCGTTCCCGGCCAGGCCGGGAGGGCCTGAGAAATGAGCAGTTCTTC. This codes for CASSYRSRPGREGLRNEQFF.

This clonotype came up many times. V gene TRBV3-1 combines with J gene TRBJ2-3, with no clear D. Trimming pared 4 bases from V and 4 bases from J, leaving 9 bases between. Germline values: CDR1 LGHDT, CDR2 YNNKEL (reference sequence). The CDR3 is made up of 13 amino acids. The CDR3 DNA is TGTGCCAGCAGCCCGATGGGCTCAGATACGCAGTATTTT. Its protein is CASSPMGSDTQYF.

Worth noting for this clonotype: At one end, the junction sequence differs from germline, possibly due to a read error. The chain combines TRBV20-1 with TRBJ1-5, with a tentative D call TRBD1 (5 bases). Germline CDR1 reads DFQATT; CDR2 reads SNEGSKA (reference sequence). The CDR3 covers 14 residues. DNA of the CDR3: TGTAGTGCTAGAGAGAGGGGATCTCGTCAGCCCCAGCATTTT. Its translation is CSARERGSRQPQHF.

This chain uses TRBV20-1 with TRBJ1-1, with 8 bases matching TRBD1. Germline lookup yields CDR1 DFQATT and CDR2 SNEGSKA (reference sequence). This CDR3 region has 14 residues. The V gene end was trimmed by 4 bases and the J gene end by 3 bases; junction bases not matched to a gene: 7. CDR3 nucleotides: TGCAGTGCTACTAGGACAGGGATGGACACTGAAGCTTTCTTT. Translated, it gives CSATRTGMDTEAFF.

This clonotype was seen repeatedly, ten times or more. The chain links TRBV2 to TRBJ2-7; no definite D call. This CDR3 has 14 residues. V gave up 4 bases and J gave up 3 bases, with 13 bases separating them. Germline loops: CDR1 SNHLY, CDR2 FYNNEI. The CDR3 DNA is TGTGCCAGCAGTGTGGACGGGCCAGGCTACGAGCAGTACTTC. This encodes CASSVDGPGYEQYF.

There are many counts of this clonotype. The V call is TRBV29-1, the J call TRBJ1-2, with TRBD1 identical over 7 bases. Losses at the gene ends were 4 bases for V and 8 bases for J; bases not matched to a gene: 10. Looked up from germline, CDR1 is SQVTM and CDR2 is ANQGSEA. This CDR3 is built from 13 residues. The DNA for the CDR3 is TGCAGCGTTGGGGCTGACAGGGCTAAGGGCTACACCTTC. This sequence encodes CSVGADRAKGYTF.

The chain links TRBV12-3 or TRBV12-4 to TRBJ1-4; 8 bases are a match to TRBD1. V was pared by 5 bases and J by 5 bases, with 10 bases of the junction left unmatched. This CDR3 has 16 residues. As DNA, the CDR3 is TGTGCCAGCAGTAGCGATCGACAGGGGCTAAATGAAAAACTGTTTTTT. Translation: CASSSDRQGLNEKLFF.

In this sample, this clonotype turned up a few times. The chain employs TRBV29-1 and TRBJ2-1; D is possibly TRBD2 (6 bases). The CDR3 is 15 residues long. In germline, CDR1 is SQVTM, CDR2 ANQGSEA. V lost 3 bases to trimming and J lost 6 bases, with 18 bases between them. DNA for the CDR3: TGCAGCGTTGATGGTTCGGGGGTGATGCGCAATGAGCAGTTCTTC. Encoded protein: CSVDGSGVMRNEQFF.

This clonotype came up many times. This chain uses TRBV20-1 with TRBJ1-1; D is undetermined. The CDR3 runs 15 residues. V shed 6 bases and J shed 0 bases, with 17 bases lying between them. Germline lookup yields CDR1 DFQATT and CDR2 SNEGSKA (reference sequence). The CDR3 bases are TGCAGTGCAAATTACTGGGAGCAGCTGAACACTGAAGCTTTCTTT. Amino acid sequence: CSANYWEQLNTEAFF.

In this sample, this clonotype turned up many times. The CDR3 region has the DNA TGTGCCAGCAGCCAAACCGGGACTAGCGGATCCTACGAGCAGTACTTC. Translating gives CASSQTGTSGSYEQYF. This chain joins TRBV4-2 and TRBJ2-7; 11 positions agree with TRBD2. The CDR3 is 16 residues long. V lost 2 bases, J lost 1 base, and 4 bases stayed unmatched. CDR1 is LGHNA and CDR2 is YNFKEQ in the germline V gene.